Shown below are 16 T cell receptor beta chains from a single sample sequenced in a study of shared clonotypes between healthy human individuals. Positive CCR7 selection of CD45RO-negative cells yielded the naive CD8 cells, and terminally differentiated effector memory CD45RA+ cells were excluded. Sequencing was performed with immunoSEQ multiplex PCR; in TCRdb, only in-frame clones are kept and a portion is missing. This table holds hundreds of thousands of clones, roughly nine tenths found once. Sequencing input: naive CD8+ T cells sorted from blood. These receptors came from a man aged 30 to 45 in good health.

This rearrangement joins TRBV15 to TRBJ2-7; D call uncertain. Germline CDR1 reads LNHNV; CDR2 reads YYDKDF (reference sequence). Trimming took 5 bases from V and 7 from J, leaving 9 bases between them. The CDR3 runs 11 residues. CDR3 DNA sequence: TGTGCCACCAGCGAGACCGGTGAGCAGTACTTC. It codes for CATSETGEQYF. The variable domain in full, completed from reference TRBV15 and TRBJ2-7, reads DAMVIQNPRYQVTQFGKPVTLSCSQTLNHNVMYWYQQKSSQAPKLLFHYYDKDFNNEADTPDNFQSRRPNTSFCFLDIRSPGLGDTAMYLCATSETGEQYFGPGTRLTVT.

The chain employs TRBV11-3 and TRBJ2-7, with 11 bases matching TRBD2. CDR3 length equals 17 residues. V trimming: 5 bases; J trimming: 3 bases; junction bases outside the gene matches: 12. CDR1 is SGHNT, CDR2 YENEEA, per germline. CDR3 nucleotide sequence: TGTGCCAGCAGCCCCCCCGGGACTAGCGGTCCCGGCTACGAGCAGTACTTC. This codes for CASSPPGTSGPGYEQYF.

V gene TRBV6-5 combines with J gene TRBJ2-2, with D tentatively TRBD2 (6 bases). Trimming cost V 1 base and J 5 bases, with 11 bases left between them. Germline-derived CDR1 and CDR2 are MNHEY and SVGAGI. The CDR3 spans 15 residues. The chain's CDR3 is CASSYLGTFTGELFF. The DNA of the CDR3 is TGTGCCAGCAGTTACTTAGGGACTTTTACCGGGGAGCTGTTTTTT.

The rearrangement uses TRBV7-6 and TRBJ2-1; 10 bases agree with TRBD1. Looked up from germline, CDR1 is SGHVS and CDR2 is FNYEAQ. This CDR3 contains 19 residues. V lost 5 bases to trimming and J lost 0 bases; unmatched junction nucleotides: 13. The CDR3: CASSGPGTGVESSYNEQFF. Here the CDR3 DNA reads TGTGCCAGCAGCGGGCCCGGGACAGGGGTCGAAAGCTCCTACAATGAGCAGTTCTTC.

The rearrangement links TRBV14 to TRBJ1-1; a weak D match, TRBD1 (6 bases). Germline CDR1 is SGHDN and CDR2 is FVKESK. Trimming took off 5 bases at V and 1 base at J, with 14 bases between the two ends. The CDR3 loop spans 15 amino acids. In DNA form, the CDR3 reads TGTGCCAGCAGCTACATGACAGGCGGGAACACTGAAGCTTTCTTT. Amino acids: CASSYMTGGNTEAFF.

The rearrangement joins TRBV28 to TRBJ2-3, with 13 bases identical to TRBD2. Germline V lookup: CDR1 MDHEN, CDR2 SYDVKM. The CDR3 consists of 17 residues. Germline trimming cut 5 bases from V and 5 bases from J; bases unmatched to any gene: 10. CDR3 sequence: CASSLRTSGSRGDTQYF. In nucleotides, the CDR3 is TGTGCCAGCAGTCTCAGGACTAGCGGGAGCAGAGGAGATACGCAGTATTTT.

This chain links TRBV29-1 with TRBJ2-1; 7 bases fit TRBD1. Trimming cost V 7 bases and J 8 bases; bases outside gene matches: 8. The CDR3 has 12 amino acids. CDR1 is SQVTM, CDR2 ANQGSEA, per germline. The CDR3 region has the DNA TGCAGCGCCGACAGGGCGGCGGATGAGCAGTTCTTC. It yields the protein CSADRAADEQFF.

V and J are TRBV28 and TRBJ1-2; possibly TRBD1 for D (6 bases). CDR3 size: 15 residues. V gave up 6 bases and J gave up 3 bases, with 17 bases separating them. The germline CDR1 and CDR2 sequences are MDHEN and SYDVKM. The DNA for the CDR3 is TGTGCCAGCAGCCGGTCCCTCAACAGGGACTATGGCTACACCTTC. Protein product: CASSRSLNRDYGYTF.

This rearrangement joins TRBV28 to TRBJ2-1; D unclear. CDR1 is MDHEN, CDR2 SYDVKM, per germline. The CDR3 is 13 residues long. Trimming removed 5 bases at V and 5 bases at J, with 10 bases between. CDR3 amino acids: CASSPRMDNEQFF. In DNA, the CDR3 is TGTGCCAGCAGTCCACGCATGGACAATGAGCAGTTCTTC.

CDR3 sequence: CASSEESGTVLGYEQYF. CDR3 nucleotides: TGTGCCAGCAGTGAAGAGTCCGGGACGGTGCTTGGGTACGAGCAGTACTTC. This rearrangement joins TRBV6-1 to TRBJ2-7; D tentatively reads TRBD1 or TRBD2 (5 bases each). Trimming took 1 base from V and 4 from J, leaving 20 bases between them. This CDR3 is 17 amino acids long. CDR1 is MNHNS, CDR2 SASEGT, per germline.

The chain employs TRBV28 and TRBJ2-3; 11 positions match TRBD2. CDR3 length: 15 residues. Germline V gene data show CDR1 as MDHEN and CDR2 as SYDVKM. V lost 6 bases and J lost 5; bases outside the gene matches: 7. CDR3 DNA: TGTGCCAGCAGCCAACTAGCGGGAGAAGGAGATACGCAGTATTTT. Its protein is CASSQLAGEGDTQYF.

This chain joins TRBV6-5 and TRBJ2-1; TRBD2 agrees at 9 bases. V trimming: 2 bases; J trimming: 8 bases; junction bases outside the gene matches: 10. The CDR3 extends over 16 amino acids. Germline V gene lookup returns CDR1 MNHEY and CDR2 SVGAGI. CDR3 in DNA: TGTGCCAGCAGTTACGGTTTTAGCGGGAGTACGGATGAGCAGTTCTTC. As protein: CASSYGFSGSTDEQFF.

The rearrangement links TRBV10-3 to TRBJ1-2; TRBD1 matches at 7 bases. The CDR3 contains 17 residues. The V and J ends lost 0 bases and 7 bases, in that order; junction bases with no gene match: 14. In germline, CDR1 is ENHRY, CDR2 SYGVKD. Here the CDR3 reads CAISESGQSRLFIGYTF. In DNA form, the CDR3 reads TGTGCCATCAGTGAGTCGGGACAGAGCCGACTTTTTATTGGCTACACCTTC.

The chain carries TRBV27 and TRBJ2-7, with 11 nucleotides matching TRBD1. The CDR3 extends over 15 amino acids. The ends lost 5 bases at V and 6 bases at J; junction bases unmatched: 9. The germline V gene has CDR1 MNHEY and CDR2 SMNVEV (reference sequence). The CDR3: CASSLLGDRGFEQYF. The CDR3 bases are TGTGCCAGCAGTCTACTGGGGGACAGGGGGTTCGAGCAGTACTTC.

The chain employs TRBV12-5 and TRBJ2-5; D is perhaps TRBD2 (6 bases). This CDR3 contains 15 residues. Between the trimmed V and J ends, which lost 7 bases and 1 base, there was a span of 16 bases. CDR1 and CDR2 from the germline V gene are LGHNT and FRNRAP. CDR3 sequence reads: CASATGEVSQETQYF. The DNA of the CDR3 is TGTGCTAGTGCAACGGGGGAGGTGAGCCAAGAGACCCAGTACTTC.

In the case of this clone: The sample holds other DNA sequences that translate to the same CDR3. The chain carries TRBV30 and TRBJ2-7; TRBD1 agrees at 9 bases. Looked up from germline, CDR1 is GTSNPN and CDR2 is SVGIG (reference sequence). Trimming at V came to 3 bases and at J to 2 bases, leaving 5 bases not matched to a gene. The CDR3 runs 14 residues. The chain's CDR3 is CAWSLGQGAYEQYF. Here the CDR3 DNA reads TGTGCCTGGAGCCTGGGACAGGGTGCCTACGAGCAGTACTTC.